Given below is one TCR beta chain in context. Antigen unknown. These data are taken from a study of T cell responses to AZD1222 COVID-19 vaccine. Study-level findings and limits: Only after the peak T cell response were repertoires sampled.

Profiled with immunoSEQ multiplex PCR; TCRdb holds only in-frame clones, not every one. Here the sample spans 80,000 to 100,000 clones, 85% to 90% being singletons. CDR1 and CDR2 from the germline V gene are SEHNR and FQNEAQ (reference sequence). The CDR3 has 16 residues. Germline trimming cut 1 base from V and 2 bases from J; bases unmatched to any gene: 6. Source: peripheral blood, taken on day 0 of MenACWY control vaccination. The sequence was obtained from an adult in good health. The chain employs TRBV7-9 and TRBJ2-7; 9 bases fit TRBD2. This CDR3 reads CASSLEAGGTPYEQYF. In nucleotides, the CDR3 is TGTGCCAGCAGCTTAGAGGCGGGGGGGACCCCCTACGAGCAGTACTTC.